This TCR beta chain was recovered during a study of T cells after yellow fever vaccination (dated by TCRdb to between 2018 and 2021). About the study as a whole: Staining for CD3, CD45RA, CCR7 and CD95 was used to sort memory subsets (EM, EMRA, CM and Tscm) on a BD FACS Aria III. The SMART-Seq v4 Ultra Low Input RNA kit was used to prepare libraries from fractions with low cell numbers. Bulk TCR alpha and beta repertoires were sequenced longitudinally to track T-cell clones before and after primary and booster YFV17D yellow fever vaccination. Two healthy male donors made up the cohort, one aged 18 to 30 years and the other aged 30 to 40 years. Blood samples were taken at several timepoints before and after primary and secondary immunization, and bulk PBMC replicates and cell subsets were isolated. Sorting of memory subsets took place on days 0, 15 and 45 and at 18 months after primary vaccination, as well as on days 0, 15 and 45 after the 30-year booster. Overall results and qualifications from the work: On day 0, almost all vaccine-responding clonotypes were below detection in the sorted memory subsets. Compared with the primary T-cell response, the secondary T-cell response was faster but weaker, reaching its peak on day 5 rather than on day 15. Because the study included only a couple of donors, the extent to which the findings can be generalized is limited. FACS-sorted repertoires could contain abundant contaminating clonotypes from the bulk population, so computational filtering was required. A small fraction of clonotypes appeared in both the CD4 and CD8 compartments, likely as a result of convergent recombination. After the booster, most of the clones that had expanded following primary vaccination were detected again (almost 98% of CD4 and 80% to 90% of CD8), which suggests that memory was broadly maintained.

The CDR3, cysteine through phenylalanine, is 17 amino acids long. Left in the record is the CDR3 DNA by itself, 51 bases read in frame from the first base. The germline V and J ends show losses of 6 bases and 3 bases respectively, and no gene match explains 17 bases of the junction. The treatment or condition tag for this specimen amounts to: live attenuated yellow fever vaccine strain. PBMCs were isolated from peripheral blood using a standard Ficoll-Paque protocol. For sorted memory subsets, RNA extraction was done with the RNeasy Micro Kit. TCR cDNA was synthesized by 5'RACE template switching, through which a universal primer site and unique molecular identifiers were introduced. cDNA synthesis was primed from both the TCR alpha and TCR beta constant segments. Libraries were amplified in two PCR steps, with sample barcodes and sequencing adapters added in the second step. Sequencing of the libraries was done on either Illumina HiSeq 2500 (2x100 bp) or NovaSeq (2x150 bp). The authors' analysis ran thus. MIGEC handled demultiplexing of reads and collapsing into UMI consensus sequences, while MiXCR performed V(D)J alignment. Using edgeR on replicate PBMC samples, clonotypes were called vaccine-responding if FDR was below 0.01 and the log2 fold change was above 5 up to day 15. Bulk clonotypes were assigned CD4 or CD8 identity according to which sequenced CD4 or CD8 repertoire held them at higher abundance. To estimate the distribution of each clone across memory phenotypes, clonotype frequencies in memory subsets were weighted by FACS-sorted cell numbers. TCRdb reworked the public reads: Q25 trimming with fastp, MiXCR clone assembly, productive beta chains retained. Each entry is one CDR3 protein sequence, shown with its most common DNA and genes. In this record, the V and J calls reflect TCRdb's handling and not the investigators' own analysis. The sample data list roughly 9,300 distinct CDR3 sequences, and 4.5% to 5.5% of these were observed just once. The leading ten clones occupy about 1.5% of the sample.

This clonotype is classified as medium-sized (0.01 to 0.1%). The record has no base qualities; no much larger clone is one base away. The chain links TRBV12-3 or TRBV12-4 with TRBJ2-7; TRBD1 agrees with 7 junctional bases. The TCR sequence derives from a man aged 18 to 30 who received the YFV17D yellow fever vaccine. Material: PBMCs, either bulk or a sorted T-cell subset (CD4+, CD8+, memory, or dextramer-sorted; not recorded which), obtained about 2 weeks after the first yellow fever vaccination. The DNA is TGTGCCAGCAGGCCTAACCGACAGGGTGTAGGGGACTACGAGCAGTACTTC. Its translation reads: CASRPNRQGVGDYEQYF.